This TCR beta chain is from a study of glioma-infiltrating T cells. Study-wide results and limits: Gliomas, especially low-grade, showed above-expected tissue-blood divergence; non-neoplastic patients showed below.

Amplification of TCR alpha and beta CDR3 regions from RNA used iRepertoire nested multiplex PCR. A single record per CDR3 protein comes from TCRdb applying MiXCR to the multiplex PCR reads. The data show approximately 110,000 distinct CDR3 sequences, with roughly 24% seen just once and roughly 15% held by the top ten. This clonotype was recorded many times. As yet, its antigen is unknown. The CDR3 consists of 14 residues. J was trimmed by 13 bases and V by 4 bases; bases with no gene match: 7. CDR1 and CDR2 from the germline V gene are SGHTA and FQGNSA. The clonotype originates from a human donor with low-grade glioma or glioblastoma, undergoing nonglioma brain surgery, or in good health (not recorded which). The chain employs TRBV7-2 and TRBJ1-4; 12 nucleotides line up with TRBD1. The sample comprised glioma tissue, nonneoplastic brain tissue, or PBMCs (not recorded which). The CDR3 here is CASSSRDRGLGLFF. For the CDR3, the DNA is TGTGCCAGCAGCTCCCGGGACAGGGGGCTCGGACTGTTTTTT.